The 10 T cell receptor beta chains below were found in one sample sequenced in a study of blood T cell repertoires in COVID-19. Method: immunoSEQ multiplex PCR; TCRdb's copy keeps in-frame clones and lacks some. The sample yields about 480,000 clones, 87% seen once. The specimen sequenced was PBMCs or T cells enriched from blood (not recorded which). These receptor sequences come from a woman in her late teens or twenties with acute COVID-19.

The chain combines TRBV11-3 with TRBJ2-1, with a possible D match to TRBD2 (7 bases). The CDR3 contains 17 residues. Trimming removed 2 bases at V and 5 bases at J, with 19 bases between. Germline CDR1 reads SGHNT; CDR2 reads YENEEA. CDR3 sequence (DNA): TGTGCCAGCAGCTTATTTGGTAGGGGGGGCCCGAACAATGAGCAGTTCTTC. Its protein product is CASSLFGRGGPNNEQFF.

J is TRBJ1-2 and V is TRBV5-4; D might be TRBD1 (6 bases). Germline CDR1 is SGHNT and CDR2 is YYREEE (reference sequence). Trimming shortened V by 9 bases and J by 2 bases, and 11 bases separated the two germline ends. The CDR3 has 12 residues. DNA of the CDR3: TGTGCCACTAACAGGGACAACTATGGCTACACCTTC. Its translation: CATNRDNYGYTF.

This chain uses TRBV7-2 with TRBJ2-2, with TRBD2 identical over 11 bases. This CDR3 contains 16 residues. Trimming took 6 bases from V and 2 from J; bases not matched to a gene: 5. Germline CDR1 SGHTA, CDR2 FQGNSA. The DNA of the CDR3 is TGTGCCAGCAGGCTAGCGGGAGGATATAACACCGGGGAGCTGTTTTTT. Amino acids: CASRLAGGYNTGELFF. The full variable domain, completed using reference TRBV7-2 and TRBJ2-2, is GAGVSQSPSNKVTEKGKDVELRCDPISGHTALYWYRQSLGQGLEFLIYFQGNSAPDKSGLPSDRFSAERTGGSVSTLTIQRTQQEDSAVYLCASRLAGGYNTGELFFGEGSRLTVL.

Here the CDR3 DNA reads TGTGCCAGCAGCCGTGACAGGGCTGAAGCTTTCTTT. Protein sequence: CASSRDRAEAFF. The chain couples TRBV5-4 to TRBJ1-1; 7 bases agree with TRBD1. The CDR3 is 12 residues long. CDR1 is SGHNT, CDR2 YYREEE, per germline (reference sequence). V trimming: 4 bases; J trimming: 6 bases; junction bases outside the gene matches: 3. The full variable domain, its missing parts supplied by reference TRBV5-4 and TRBJ1-1, is ETGVTQSPTHLIKTRGQQVTLRCSSQSGHNTVSWYQQALGQGPQFIFQYYREEENGRGNFPPRFSGLQFPNYSSELNVNALELDDSALYLCASSRDRAEAFFGQGTRLTVV.

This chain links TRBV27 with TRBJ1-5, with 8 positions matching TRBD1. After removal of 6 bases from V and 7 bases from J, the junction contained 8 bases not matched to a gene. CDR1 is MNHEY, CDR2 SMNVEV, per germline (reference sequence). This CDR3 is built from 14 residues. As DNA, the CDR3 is TGTGCCAGCAGCGCTCGGACAGGGTACCAGCCCCAGCATTTT. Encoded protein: CASSARTGYQPQHF.

The CDR3 nucleotides read TGCGCCAGCAGCCAAGACGGCTCCTACGAGCAGTACTTC. Its translation: CASSQDGSYEQYF. This chain uses TRBV4-1 with TRBJ2-7; D gene uncertain. Germline V gives CDR1 MGHRA, CDR2 YSYEKL. V lost 0 bases, J lost 0 bases, and 3 bases lay in between. This CDR3 region has 13 residues.

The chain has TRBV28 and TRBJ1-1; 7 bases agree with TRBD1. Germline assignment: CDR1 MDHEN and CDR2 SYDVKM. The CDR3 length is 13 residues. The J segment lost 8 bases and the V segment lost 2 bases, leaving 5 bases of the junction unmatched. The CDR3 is CASSLGPRGEAFF. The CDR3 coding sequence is TGTGCCAGCAGTTTAGGTCCCAGGGGGGAAGCTTTCTTT.

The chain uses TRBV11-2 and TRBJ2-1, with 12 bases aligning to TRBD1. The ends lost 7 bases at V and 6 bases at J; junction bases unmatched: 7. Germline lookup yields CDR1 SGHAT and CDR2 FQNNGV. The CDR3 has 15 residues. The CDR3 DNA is TGTGCCAGCAACCGGGGGACAGGGGGCATCAATGAGCAGTTCTTC. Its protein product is CASNRGTGGINEQFF.

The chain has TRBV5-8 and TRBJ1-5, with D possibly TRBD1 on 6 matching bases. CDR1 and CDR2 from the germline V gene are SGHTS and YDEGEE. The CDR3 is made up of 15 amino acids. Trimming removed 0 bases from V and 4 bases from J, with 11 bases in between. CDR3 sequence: CASSLGQAPNQPQHF. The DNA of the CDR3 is TGTGCCAGCAGCTTGGGACAGGCCCCAAATCAGCCCCAGCATTTT.

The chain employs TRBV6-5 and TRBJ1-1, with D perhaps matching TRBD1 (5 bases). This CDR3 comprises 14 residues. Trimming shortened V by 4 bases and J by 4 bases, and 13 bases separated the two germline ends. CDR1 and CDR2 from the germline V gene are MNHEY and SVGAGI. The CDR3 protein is CASSFISRGTEAFF. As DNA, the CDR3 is TGTGCCAGCAGTTTTATAAGTAGGGGCACTGAAGCTTTCTTT.